Below are 19 T cell receptor beta chains sequenced from a single sample in a study of CD8+ T cells in alopecia areata. Extraction and reverse transcription of RNA yielded cDNA as the sequencing template. The repertoire was sequenced with immunoSEQ multiplex PCR; TCRdb's copy has only in-frame clones and lacks some. Of 140,000 to 150,000 clones in the sample, around 50% were seen once. The material sequenced was CD4+ T cells sorted from blood, taken at week 0. The receptors here all came from a human donor with alopecia areata.

This clone was picked up a small number of times. The chain links TRBV10-3 to TRBJ1-5; D ambiguous. The CDR3 has 13 amino acids. Trimming pared 6 bases from V and 1 base from J, leaving 7 bases between. Germline V gives CDR1 ENHRY, CDR2 SYGVKD. The CDR3 region has the DNA TGTGCCATCAGCCCTGAGAGCAATCAGCCCCAGCATTTT. Translation gives CAISPESNQPQHF.

The chain joins TRBV15 to TRBJ1-1; D uncertain. Germline V gene data show CDR1 as LNHNV and CDR2 as YYDKDF (reference sequence). The germline V and J ends were trimmed by 1 base and 7 bases, with 7 bases remaining between them. The CDR3 loop spans 12 amino acids. The chain's CDR3 is CATSRAEGEAFF. The CDR3 coding sequence is TGTGCCACCAGCAGAGCTGAGGGTGAAGCTTTCTTT.

This rearrangement joins TRBV6-5 to TRBJ2-7; possibly TRBD1 for D (5 bases). The CDR3 loop spans 12 amino acids. Trimming took 5 bases from V and 6 from J, leaving 11 bases between them. Germline V gene sequence: CDR1 MNHEY, CDR2 SVGAGI. The CDR3 DNA is TGTGCCAGCAGTAAGGGGCCAGGCGAGCAGTACTTC. It translates to CASSKGPGEQYF.

V is TRBV29-1 and J is TRBJ2-5; a weak D match, TRBD2 (6 bases). The CDR3 consists of 12 residues. Germline loops: CDR1 SQVTM, CDR2 ANQGSEA. Trimming stripped 5 bases from V and 4 bases from J, with 11 bases between. The CDR3 sequence: CSVNRLGETQYF. CDR3 nucleotide sequence: TGCAGCGTTAACAGACTAGGAGAGACCCAGTACTTC.

The J gene is TRBJ2-3, the V gene TRBV9; TRBD1 might be the D (5 bases). Between the trimmed V and J ends, which lost 1 base and 7 bases, there was a span of 13 bases. In germline, CDR1 is SGDLS, CDR2 YYNGEE. This CDR3 contains 14 residues. CDR3: CASSVQGLENTQYF. The CDR3 DNA follows: TGTGCCAGCAGCGTACAGGGTCTGGAAAATACGCAGTATTTT.

This clone has just a few counts. The rearrangement joins TRBV29-1 to TRBJ1-5; D ambiguous. This CDR3 region has 10 residues. Trimming removed 4 bases from V and 5 bases from J, with 3 bases in between. Germline CDR1 SQVTM, CDR2 ANQGSEA. The chain's CDR3 is CSVGDQPQHF. The CDR3 DNA reads TGCAGCGTTGGGGATCAGCCCCAGCATTTT.

CDR3 coding DNA: TGTGCCAGTAATGAGGACAGGTCACTAGAGACCCAGTACTTC. Encoded protein: CASNEDRSLETQYF. The rearrangement joins TRBV19 to TRBJ2-5; 7 bases align to TRBD1. The CDR3 has 14 amino acids. V shed 7 bases and J 4 bases; nucleotides not matched to a gene: 9. Germline V lookup: CDR1 LNHDA, CDR2 SQIVND (reference sequence).

The sample holds a few counts of this clone. This chain connects TRBV30 to TRBJ1-6; 8 positions match TRBD1. The CDR3 consists of 15 residues. CDR1 GTSNPN and CDR2 SVGIG come from the germline V gene (reference sequence). The V gene end was trimmed by 5 bases and the J gene end by 6 bases; junction bases not matched to a gene: 9. CDR3 nucleotide sequence: TGTGCCTGGGGTAATACCGGGACAGGTAATTCACCCCTCCACTTT. It is translated as CAWGNTGTGNSPLHF.

The rearrangement joins TRBV29-1 to TRBJ2-3; D not resolved. This CDR3 region has 13 residues. Germline assignment: CDR1 SQVTM and CDR2 ANQGSEA. V was trimmed by 6 bases and J by 4 bases, leaving 14 bases between them. The CDR3 loop is CSVRVTIPDTQYF. CDR3 coding DNA: TGCAGCGTACGGGTCACCATTCCAGATACGCAGTATTTT.

This chain uses TRBV7-3 with TRBJ2-3; D assignment may be TRBD1 or TRBD2 (5 bases each). Germline CDR1 and CDR2: SGHTA and FQGTGA. There are 14 residues in the CDR3. V dropped 4 bases and J dropped 6 bases, with 14 bases sitting between them. Here the CDR3 reads CASSYGTDGDTQYF. The CDR3 DNA follows: TGTGCCAGCAGCTACGGGACCGACGGGGATACGCAGTATTTT.

This clone was found a few times. This rearrangement joins TRBV2 to TRBJ2-5; weak D call: TRBD1 (6 bases). The CDR3 sequence is 14 residues long. The V end lost 5 bases, the J end lost 3 bases, and 13 bases lay between the germline ends. Per germline, CDR1 SNHLY and CDR2 FYNNEI. DNA for the CDR3: TGTGCCAGCAGTAAACCGGGACACAAAGAGACCCAGTACTTC. Translating it yields CASSKPGHKETQYF.

This CDR3 is CASSWDRGPLMNTEAFF. In nucleotides, the CDR3 is TGTGCCAGCAGCTGGGACAGGGGGCCTTTGATGAACACTGAAGCTTTCTTT. The chain is built from TRBV7-2 and TRBJ1-1; 12 positions agree with TRBD1. This CDR3 spans 17 amino acids. Germline V gives CDR1 SGHTA, CDR2 FQGNSA. V dropped 4 bases and J dropped 0; count of bases not matched to a gene: 6. The full variable domain, with the rest looked up from reference TRBV7-2 and TRBJ1-1, is GAGVSQSPSNKVTEKGKDVELRCDPISGHTALYWYRQSLGQGLEFLIYFQGNSAPDKSGLPSDRFSAERTGGSVSTLTIQRTQQEDSAVYLCASSWDRGPLMNTEAFFGQGTRLTVV.

The chain combines TRBV19 with TRBJ1-5, with 7 bases fitting TRBD1. Losses at the gene ends were 5 bases for V and 8 bases for J; bases not matched to a gene: 9. Germline V CDR1 and CDR2: LNHDA, SQIVND (reference sequence). This CDR3 contains 14 residues. The CDR3 is CASSSGQASEPQHF. CDR3 nucleotide sequence: TGTGCCAGTAGTTCCGGACAGGCCTCGGAGCCCCAGCATTTT.

The chain has TRBV6-1 and TRBJ1-2; D uncertain. V was clipped by 6 bases and J by 5 bases, with 4 bases between them. CDR1 and CDR2 from the germline V gene are MNHNS and SASEGT. This CDR3 spans 10 amino acids. In nucleotides, the CDR3 is TGTGCCAGCAGCGCGTATGGCTACACCTTC. This encodes CASSAYGYTF.

This clone was seen a handful of times. The chain links TRBV29-1 to TRBJ1-4, with TRBD1 as a possible D gene (6 bases). Germline assignment: CDR1 SQVTM and CDR2 ANQGSEA. Trimming left V 7 bases short and J 8 bases short, with 14 bases between. This CDR3 is 12 amino acids long. CDR3 sequence: CSATGSGEKLFF. CDR3 nucleotides: TGCAGCGCTACAGGGTCAGGGGAAAAACTGTTTTTT.

This clone has only a few counts. V gene TRBV10-3 combines with J gene TRBJ1-5; D is uncertain. The length of the CDR3 is 13 residues. Germline V gene sequence: CDR1 ENHRY, CDR2 SYGVKD. V lost 2 bases and J lost 7, with 9 bases in between. CDR3 amino acids: CAISEAADQPQHF. The CDR3 region has the DNA TGTGCCATCAGTGAGGCGGCCGACCAGCCCCAGCATTTT.

This clone appeared a few times. This chain links TRBV7-2 with TRBJ2-1; 7 bases are shared with TRBD2. The CDR3 spans 15 residues. V dropped 6 bases and J dropped 2; count of bases not matched to a gene: 7. Per the germline V gene, CDR1 is SGHTA and CDR2 is FQGNSA. The CDR3 is CASRSARGAYNEQFF. The CDR3, as DNA: TGTGCCAGCAGATCAGCCCGGGGGGCCTACAATGAGCAGTTCTTC.

The chain recombines TRBV6-6 with TRBJ1-2; 7 bases agree with TRBD1. The germline V gene encodes CDR1 MNHNY and CDR2 SVGAGI (reference sequence). Trimming took 7 bases from V and 10 from J; bases not matched to a gene: 9. The CDR3 sequence is 12 residues long. This CDR3 reads CASNNPGQFYTF. The CDR3 nucleotides are TGTGCCAGCAACAACCCGGGACAGTTCTACACCTTC.

The chain joins TRBV4-1 to TRBJ1-2; D is uncertain. Trimming took 1 base from V and 8 from J, leaving 14 bases between them. The CDR3 runs to 14 residues. The germline CDR1 and CDR2 sequences are MGHRA and YSYEKL. For the CDR3, the DNA is TGCGCCAGCAGCCAAGGGATTAGGGATCAAGGCTACACCTTC. Protein sequence: CASSQGIRDQGYTF.